The rows below give T cell receptor beta chains drawn from one sample of a study of shared clonotypes between healthy human individuals. Only in-frame clones appear in the TCRdb table, and some are missing; sequencing was by immunoSEQ multiplex PCR. The table shows hundreds of thousands of clones, with roughly 96% occurring only once. Sequences were obtained from naive CD8+ T cells sorted from blood. All receptors come from a woman in her thirties in good health. Each CDR3 is given with its conserved first and last residue. Fields, in order: CDR3 protein, V gene.

CASSEALWGSGDTQYF,TRBV2
CASSTGQGWSGELFF,TRBV4-1
CASGGLGDYEQYF,TRBV28
CSVVDRDGYIQYF,TRBV29-1
CASSQEGDNYGYTF,TRBV14
CSVDGGAGGELFF,TRBV29-1
CASILPRGTGELFF,TRBV5-8
CASSWTQGASNEQYF,TRBV5-1
CASSLAGDYEQYF,TRBV10-2
CASSPGQGYNEQFF,TRBV2
CASGVLSPDTQYF,TRBV27
CASTKGQGRGYTF,TRBV28
CASSVGTSGITDTQYF,TRBV27
CASSRPPGQGLNTEAFF,TRBV4-1
CASNLAGPGYEQYF,TRBV5-6
CASSLTSGRAADTQYF,TRBV18
CASRQDSNTEAFF,TRBV2
CASLAGPSYNEQFF,TRBV7-2
CASSLWGDTQYF,TRBV5-1
CASSQGVPETQYF,TRBV4-1
CASRYTSGIYYEQYF,TRBV28
CAIGAGDNSYEQYF,TRBV10-3
CASSNFRPRRDRPFTFF,TRBV6-8
CASSQAVGNYEQYF,TRBV14